This TCR beta chain was sequenced for a study of blood T cell repertoires in COVID-19. The overall study: In each case, the material was cDNA or gDNA derived from T cells, B-cell-depleted T cells, or PBMCs.

Trimming cost V 0 bases and J 2 bases; bases outside gene matches: 11. Per the germline V gene, CDR1 is SGHKS and CDR2 is YYEKEE (reference sequence). The CDR3 loop spans 19 amino acids. Across about two dozen US areas, participants ranged in age from 18 to 89 years. Cohorts were assigned according to the clinical history that participants reported. TCRdb's copy holds only in-frame clones and misses some; the assay was immunoSEQ multiplex PCR. The sample carries around 320,000 clones, just under 90% recorded once. Sequences were obtained from PBMCs or T cells enriched from blood (not recorded which). The origin of this receptor is a woman in her forties or fifties who had been exposed to COVID-19. The V call is TRBV5-5, the J call TRBJ1-6; 7 bases align to TRBD1. The chain's CDR3 is CASSLVLGDSHTYNSPLHF. The CDR3 coding sequence is TGTGCCAGCAGCTTGGTTTTGGGGGACAGTCACACCTATAATTCACCCCTCCACTTT.